The T cell receptor beta chain under discussion was sequenced for a study of control samples from healthy donors and cancer patients (dated by TCRdb to 2020 to 2022). A remark on this clone: The target of this receptor is not known. The input lacks base qualities; no much larger clone sits a single base away.

Library preparation employed the immunoSEQ multiplex PCR assay. TCRdb obtained this table from immuneACCESS and retained in-frame rearrangements with V and J assigned. These tables miss some clones; where compared with another copy, unresolved V genes account for less than half of the shortfall, and the remainder is unexplained. Within this sample are around 75,000 clones, with around 82% of them counted one time only. Under 30% of the sample belongs to the ten largest clones. Measured from the cysteine to the phenylalanine, the CDR3 is 17 residues long. The read is trimmed to its CDR3 DNA, 51 bases read in frame from base 1. Trimming takes 4 bases from V and 0 bases from J, and the germline ends sit 16 bases apart. As encoded in the germline V gene, CDR1 is SGHDN while CDR2 is FVKESK.

The V and J segments used are TRBV14 and TRBJ1-3, and perhaps TRBD1 as D gene, on 5 matching bases. This clonotype originated in a man aged 45-60 years in good health. The sample comprised blood. The nucleotide sequence reads as follows: TGTGCCAGCAGCCTCCAATGGGGACGGATCTCTGGAAACACCATATATTTT. Its translation reads: CASSLQWGRISGNTIYF.